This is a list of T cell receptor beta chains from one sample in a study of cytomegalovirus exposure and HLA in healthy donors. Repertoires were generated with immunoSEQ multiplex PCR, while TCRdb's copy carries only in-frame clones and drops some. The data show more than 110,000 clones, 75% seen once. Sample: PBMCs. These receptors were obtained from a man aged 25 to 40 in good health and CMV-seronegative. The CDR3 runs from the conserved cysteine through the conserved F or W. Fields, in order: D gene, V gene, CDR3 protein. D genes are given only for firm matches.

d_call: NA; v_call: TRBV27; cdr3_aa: CASSLSRQSNEQFF
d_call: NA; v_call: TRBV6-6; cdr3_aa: CASSYEIPSFWETQYF
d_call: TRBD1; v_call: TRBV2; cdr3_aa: CASSGVGDRGTYEQYF
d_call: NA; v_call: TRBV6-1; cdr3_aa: CASSEGLVITGELFF
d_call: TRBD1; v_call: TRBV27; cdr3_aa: CASSLDREPDTQYF
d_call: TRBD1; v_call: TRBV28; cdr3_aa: CASSFRTGLNEQFF
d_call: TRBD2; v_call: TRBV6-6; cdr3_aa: CASSWTSGGGDEQFF
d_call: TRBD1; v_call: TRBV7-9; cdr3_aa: CASSPTGDSNQPQHF
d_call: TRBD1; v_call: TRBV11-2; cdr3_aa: CASSSIGPGTGTYGYTF
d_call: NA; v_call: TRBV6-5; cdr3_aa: CASSYGGTNEKLFF